Presented here are 30 T cell receptor beta chains from one specimen sequenced in a study of blood T cell repertoires in COVID-19. Profiled with immunoSEQ multiplex PCR; TCRdb holds only in-frame clones, not every one. The sample lists 200,000 to 250,000 clones, about 85% occurring once. The material sequenced was peripheral blood. Receptors were obtained from a man aged 50 to 60 who had recovered from COVID-19.

The rearrangement uses TRBV2 and TRBJ1-5, with D possibly TRBD1 on 5 matching bases. The V end lost 3 bases, the J end lost 2 bases, and 11 bases lay between the germline ends. CDR1 SNHLY and CDR2 FYNNEI come from the germline V gene. This CDR3 region has 15 residues. Here the CDR3 reads CASSDNRRGNQPQHF. The DNA of the CDR3 is TGTGCCAGCAGTGACAACAGGAGGGGCAATCAGCCCCAGCATTTT.

The chain employs TRBV11-3 and TRBJ2-3, with TRBD1 matching 7 bases. V shed 4 bases, J shed 6 bases, and the junction held 7 bases outside the gene matches. Germline lookup yields CDR1 SGHNT and CDR2 YENEEA. The CDR3 consists of 14 residues. The CDR3 loop is CASSSTGHGDTQYF. The CDR3 DNA reads TGTGCCAGCAGCTCGACAGGGCATGGGGATACGCAGTATTTT.

Ten or more counts support this clone. The chain combines TRBV11-3 with TRBJ2-7; D remains ambiguous. This CDR3 region has 17 residues. Germline assignment: CDR1 SGHNT and CDR2 YENEEA. V was trimmed by 0 bases and J by 3 bases, leaving 18 bases between them. The CDR3 sequence: CASSLDARIPPSYEQYF. The DNA of the CDR3 is TGTGCCAGCAGCTTAGATGCCCGCATACCTCCGAGCTACGAGCAGTACTTC.

This clone has just a few counts. The chain is built from TRBV10-2 and TRBJ1-1; 10 bases fit TRBD1. The junction had 1 base not matched to a gene; V was cut back by 6 bases and J by 0 bases. Germline V CDR1 and CDR2: WSHSY, SAAADI. This CDR3 spans 14 amino acids. The CDR3 nucleotides are TGCGCCAGCAGGGGACAGGGGATGAACACTGAAGCTTTCTTT. Encoded protein: CASRGQGMNTEAFF.

The V gene is TRBV6-5, the J gene TRBJ2-5, with D possibly being TRBD2 (6 bases). Per the germline V gene, CDR1 is MNHEY and CDR2 is SVGAGI. This CDR3 has 14 residues. V lost 10 bases and J lost 1, with 16 bases in between. CDR3 loop: CATSGGGPQETQYF. The CDR3 DNA reads as TGTGCCACCTCAGGCGGAGGGCCCCAAGAGACCCAGTACTTC.

The chain couples TRBV29-1 to TRBJ2-5, with a tentative D call TRBD2 (6 bases). V lost 6 bases to trimming and J lost 5 bases, with 16 bases between them. This CDR3 has 13 residues. From germline, CDR1 is SQVTM and CDR2 ANQGSEA. The CDR3 spells CSVRTMPGETQYF. The CDR3 DNA reads TGCAGCGTCCGGACTATGCCCGGTGAGACCCAGTACTTC.

The chain couples TRBV6-5 to TRBJ1-3, with 7 bases lining up with TRBD1. Germline trimming cut 6 bases from V and 2 bases from J; bases unmatched to any gene: 4. Germline CDR1 reads MNHEY; CDR2 reads SVGAGI. This CDR3 spans 14 amino acids. CDR3 in amino acids: CASRQQGTGNTIYF. The CDR3 DNA reads as TGTGCCAGCAGACAACAGGGGACTGGAAACACCATATATTTT.

The V gene is TRBV28, the J gene TRBJ2-1; 7 nucleotides match TRBD1. The CDR3 contains 14 residues. The V gene end was trimmed by 7 bases and the J gene end by 7 bases; junction bases not matched to a gene: 10. CDR1 is MDHEN, CDR2 SYDVKM, per germline. CDR3 in amino acids: CASTVQGLVNEQFF. The DNA of the CDR3 is TGTGCCAGCACCGTACAGGGGTTAGTAAATGAGCAGTTCTTC.

V and J are TRBV3-1 (or the pseudogene TRBV3-2) and TRBJ2-5; TRBD1 might be the D (5 bases). Germline CDR1 is LGHDT and CDR2 is YNNKEL (reference sequence). The V and J ends lost 4 bases and 6 bases respectively, with 15 bases between them. The CDR3 is made up of 14 amino acids. CDR3 nucleotide sequence: TGTGCCAGCAGCCTGCAGACAGCGCCTAAGACCCAGTACTTC. Protein: CASSLQTAPKTQYF.

This chain links TRBV27 with TRBJ1-6, with D maybe TRBD1 (6 bases). The CDR3 has 16 residues. Germline V gives CDR1 MNHEY, CDR2 SMNVEV (reference sequence). V gave up 6 bases and J gave up 5 bases, with 17 bases separating them. In DNA, the CDR3 is TGTGCCAGCAGCTTAACGCCCGGACAGCATAATTCACCCCTCCACTTT. Translated, it gives CASSLTPGQHNSPLHF.

The chain recombines TRBV27 with TRBJ1-4; D call uncertain. The CDR3 is 12 amino acids. V lost 3 bases to trimming and J lost 10 bases, with 9 bases between them. CDR1 and CDR2 from the germline V gene are MNHEY and SMNVEV (reference sequence). In nucleotides, the CDR3 is TGTGCCAGCAGTTTGGTACGAGGAAAACTGTTTTTT. Its translation is CASSLVRGKLFF.

The gene calls are TRBV29-1 and TRBJ1-5; 8 bases fit TRBD1. Germline trimming cut 4 bases from V and 7 bases from J; bases unmatched to any gene: 9. Germline lookup yields CDR1 SQVTM and CDR2 ANQGSEA. The CDR3 has 14 residues. CDR3 coding DNA: TGCAGCGTTGCTCTGGCAGGGGGCGGCCAGCCCCAGCATTTT. Translated, it gives CSVALAGGGQPQHF. Full variable domain (rest looked up from reference TRBV29-1 and TRBJ1-5): SAVISQKPSRDICQRGTSLTIQCQVDSQVTMMFWYRQQPGQSLTLIATANQGSEATYESGFVIDKFPISRPNLTFSTLTVSNMSPEDSSIYLCSVALAGGGQPQHFGDGTRLSIL.

The rearrangement uses TRBV14 and TRBJ2-1, with 15 bases identical to TRBD2. The V segment lost 4 bases and the J segment 7 bases; nucleotides outside the gene matches: 2. The CDR3 consists of 15 residues. Germline V gene data show CDR1 as SGHDN and CDR2 as FVKESK. CDR3: CASSLGTSGRNEQFF. As DNA, the CDR3 is TGTGCCAGCAGCCTTGGGACTAGCGGGAGGAATGAGCAGTTCTTC.

Here the CDR3 reads CASSLWYDRGLNGAASIDTEAFF. CDR3 nucleotide sequence: TGTGCCAGCAGTTTATGGTATGACAGGGGGCTGAATGGGGCGGCGTCGATCGACACTGAAGCTTTCTTT. The V call is TRBV28, the J call TRBJ1-1, with 10 bases that match TRBD1. Germline V gene lookup returns CDR1 MDHEN and CDR2 SYDVKM. CDR3 size: 23 residues. Trimming removed 0 bases from V and 3 bases from J; junction bases left unmatched: 25.

The chain is built from TRBV11-2 and TRBJ2-1; 12 nucleotides match TRBD2. CDR1 is SGHAT and CDR2 is FQNNGV in the germline V gene. Germline trimming cut 1 base from V and 8 bases from J; bases unmatched to any gene: 6. CDR3 size: 16 residues. CDR3 in amino acids: CASSLAATSGSYEQFF. CDR3 DNA sequence: TGTGCCAGCAGCTTAGCAGCGACTAGCGGGAGTTATGAGCAGTTCTTC.

The rearrangement uses TRBV10-2 and TRBJ2-7; the D gene is possibly TRBD2 (5 bases). The CDR3 has 13 amino acids. V lost 7 bases and J lost 4, with 14 bases in between. Germline CDR1 reads WSHSY; CDR2 reads SAAADI. CDR3 loop: CASMTLDWYEQYF. CDR3 coding DNA: TGCGCCAGCATGACACTAGATTGGTACGAGCAGTACTTC.

The chain combines TRBV5-4 with TRBJ1-3; D gene ambiguous. The V end lost 1 base, the J end lost 1 base, and 6 bases lay between the germline ends. Germline V gives CDR1 SGHNT, CDR2 YYREEE (reference sequence). The length of the CDR3 is 14 residues. The CDR3 sequence is CASSLPGSGNTIYF. CDR3 coding DNA: TGTGCCAGCAGCTTGCCCGGGTCTGGAAACACCATATATTTT.

The chain employs TRBV6-4 and TRBJ2-2; 8 bases map to TRBD2. The germline V gene has CDR1 MRHNA and CDR2 SNTAGT. The CDR3 is 16 amino acids. Germline trimming cut 4 bases from V and 4 bases from J; bases unmatched to any gene: 8. The CDR3 DNA is TGTGCCAGCAGTGCCACAGCGGGAGTTGGCACCGGGGAGCTGTTTTTT. Translated, it gives CASSATAGVGTGELFF.

The chain joins TRBV3-1 (or the pseudogene TRBV3-2) to TRBJ1-2; weak D call: TRBD1 (6 bases). The CDR3 is 13 residues long. Germline CDR1 reads LGHDT; CDR2 reads YNNKEL (reference sequence). V lost 4 bases and J lost 6, with 12 bases in between. Written as DNA, the CDR3 is TGTGCCAGCAGCCGAATACACAGGGATGGCTACACCTTC. Translated, it gives CASSRIHRDGYTF.

The V gene is TRBV11-2, the J gene TRBJ2-7; the match to TRBD2 covers 7 bases. The CDR3 has 13 residues. The V and J ends lost 6 bases and 3 bases, in that order; junction bases with no gene match: 5. The germline gives CDR1 SGHAT, CDR2 FQNNGV. CDR3 in amino acids: CASSGSGLYEQYF. The CDR3 DNA is TGTGCCAGCAGTGGTAGCGGGCTCTACGAGCAGTACTTC.

The V and J genes are TRBV19 and TRBJ2-3, with D perhaps matching TRBD2 (6 bases). V lost 4 bases, J lost 0 bases, and 20 bases lay in between. Germline CDR1 and CDR2: LNHDA and SQIVND (reference sequence). The CDR3 has 18 residues. CDR3 coding DNA: TGTGCCAGTAGTACCCGGGGTGGTAGCGGCTCTAGCACAGATACGCAGTATTTT. Its translation: CASSTRGGSGSSTDTQYF.

J is TRBJ2-1 and V is TRBV27; weak D call: TRBD2 (5 bases). The germline V and J ends were trimmed by 5 bases and 0 bases, with 8 bases remaining between them. The CDR3 loop spans 14 amino acids. CDR1 and CDR2 (germline): MNHEY, SMNVEV (reference sequence). CDR3 nucleotide sequence: TGTGCCAGCAGTCCAACTAGCTCCTACAATGAGCAGTTCTTC. As protein: CASSPTSSYNEQFF.

This chain connects TRBV28 to TRBJ2-5; 7 positions agree with TRBD1. This CDR3 is built from 15 residues. V lost 6 bases and J lost 2; bases outside the gene matches: 9. Germline V gives CDR1 MDHEN, CDR2 SYDVKM. CDR3 sequence (DNA): TGTGCCAGCAGCTCTTTCGGCAGGGGGCAAGAGACCCAGTACTTC. It translates to CASSSFGRGQETQYF.

The chain uses TRBV30 and TRBJ2-1; TRBD2 agrees at 12 bases. Germline assignment: CDR1 GTSNPN and CDR2 SVGIG (reference sequence). CDR3 length equals 17 residues. Unmatched junction bases numbered 12, after V lost 1 base and J lost 8 bases. CDR3 coding DNA: TGTGCCTGGAGTGCCTTACCGACTAGCGGGAGCAAGGATGAGCAGTTCTTC. Translation: CAWSALPTSGSKDEQFF.

This chain uses TRBV18 with TRBJ2-4; 12 nucleotides align to TRBD2. The CDR3 totals 15 residues. Germline-derived CDR1 and CDR2 are KGHSH and LQKENI. V shed 2 bases, J shed 4 bases, and the junction held 0 bases outside the gene matches. The CDR3 DNA reads as TGTGCCAGCTCACCAGGACTAGCGGGAAAAAACATTCAGTACTTC. Amino acid sequence: CASSPGLAGKNIQYF.

J is TRBJ2-3 and V is TRBV18; TRBD2 aligns across 10 bases. J gave up 4 bases and V 0 bases, and 4 bases lay outside the gene matches. From germline, CDR1 is KGHSH and CDR2 LQKENI. The CDR3 is made up of 16 amino acids. The CDR3 DNA reads as TGTGCCAGCTCACCACCAGGGAGCGGGAGGGCAGATACGCAGTATTTT. The encoded protein is CASSPPGSGRADTQYF.

The J gene is TRBJ1-2, the V gene TRBV28, with D unresolved. Looked up from germline, CDR1 is MDHEN and CDR2 is SYDVKM. The V gene lost 4 bases and the J gene lost 3 bases, with 6 bases spanning the gap. The CDR3 runs 12 residues. The CDR3 DNA reads TGTGCCAGCAGTTCGACTGACTATGGCTACACCTTC. Amino acid sequence: CASSSTDYGYTF.

J is TRBJ1-1 and V is TRBV5-1; a possible D gene is TRBD1 (5 bases). The germline gives CDR1 SGHRS, CDR2 YFSETQ. The V end lost 4 bases, the J end lost 1 base, and 11 bases lay between the germline ends. The CDR3 is made up of 14 amino acids. In nucleotides, the CDR3 is TGCGCCAGCAGCACGTACACAGGGAACACTGAAGCTTTCTTT. Amino acids: CASSTYTGNTEAFF. Supplemented by reference TRBV5-1 and TRBJ1-1, the full variable domain reads KAGVTQTPRYLIKTRGQQVTLSCSPISGHRSVSWYQQTPGQGLQFLFEYFSETQRNKGNFPGRFSGRQFSNSRSEMNVSTLELGDSALYLCASSTYTGNTEAFFGQGTRLTVV.

For the CDR3, the DNA is TGTGCCAGCAGGCCACCTGGGGGGGGCGGCACAGATACGCAGTATTTT. Translated: CASRPPGGGGTDTQYF. The genes are TRBV6-6 and TRBJ2-3, with a weak D call TRBD2 (7 bases). Trimming shortened V by 6 bases and J by 1 base, and 17 bases separated the two germline ends. The CDR3 totals 16 residues. The germline V gene has CDR1 MNHNY and CDR2 SVGAGI (reference sequence).

This chain uses TRBV5-1 with TRBJ2-5; the D gene is possibly TRBD2 (6 bases). The V gene's germline CDR1 is SGHRS and CDR2 YFSETQ. Trimming removed 7 bases at V and 4 bases at J, with 8 bases between. This CDR3 is 11 amino acids long. The CDR3 protein is CASRGAETQYF. CDR3 DNA: TGCGCCAGCCGCGGGGCAGAGACCCAGTACTTC.